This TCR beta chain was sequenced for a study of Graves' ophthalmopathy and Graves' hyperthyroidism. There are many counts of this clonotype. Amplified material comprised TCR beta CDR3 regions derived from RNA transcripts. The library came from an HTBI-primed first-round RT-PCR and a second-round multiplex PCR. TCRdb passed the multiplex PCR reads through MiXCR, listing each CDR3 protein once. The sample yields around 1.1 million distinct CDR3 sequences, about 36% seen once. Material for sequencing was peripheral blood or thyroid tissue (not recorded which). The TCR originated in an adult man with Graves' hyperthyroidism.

The CDR3 here is CASSPTGTSVKTQYF. The CDR3 DNA reads as TGTGCCAGCAGCCCCACCGGGACTAGCGTTAAGACCCAGTACTTC. This chain uses TRBV7-8 with TRBJ2-5, with 10 bases aligning to TRBD2. With 5 bases clipped from V and 6 bases from J, the junction kept 9 bases outside the gene matches. This CDR3 is 15 amino acids long. The germline V gene encodes CDR1 SGHVS and CDR2 FQNEAQ. Based on the CDR3 plus reference TRBV7-8 and TRBJ2-5, the full variable domain is GAGVSQSPRYKVAKRGQDVALRCDPISGHVSLFWYQQALGQGPEFLTYFQNEAQLDKSGLPSDRFFAERPEGSVSTLKIQRTQQEDSAVYLCASSPTGTSVKTQYFGPGTRLLVL.